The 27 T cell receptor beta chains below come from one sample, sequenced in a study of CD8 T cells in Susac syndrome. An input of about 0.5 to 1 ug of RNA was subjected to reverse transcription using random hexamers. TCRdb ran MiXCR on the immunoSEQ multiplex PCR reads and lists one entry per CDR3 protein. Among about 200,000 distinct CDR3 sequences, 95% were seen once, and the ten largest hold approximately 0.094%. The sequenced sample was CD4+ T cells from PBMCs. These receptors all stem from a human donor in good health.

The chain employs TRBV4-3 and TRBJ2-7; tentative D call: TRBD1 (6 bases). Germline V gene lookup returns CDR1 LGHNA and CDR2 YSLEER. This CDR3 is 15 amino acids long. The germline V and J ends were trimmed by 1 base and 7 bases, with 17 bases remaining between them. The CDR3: CASSQVPRTVREQYF. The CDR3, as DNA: TGCGCCAGCAGCCAAGTCCCGCGGACAGTGAGGGAGCAGTACTTC.

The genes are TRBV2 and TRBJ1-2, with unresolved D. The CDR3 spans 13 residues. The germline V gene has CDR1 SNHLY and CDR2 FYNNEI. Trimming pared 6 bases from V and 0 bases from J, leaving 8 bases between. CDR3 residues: CASRDGANYGYTF. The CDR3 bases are TGTGCCAGCAGGGACGGAGCTAACTATGGCTACACCTTC.

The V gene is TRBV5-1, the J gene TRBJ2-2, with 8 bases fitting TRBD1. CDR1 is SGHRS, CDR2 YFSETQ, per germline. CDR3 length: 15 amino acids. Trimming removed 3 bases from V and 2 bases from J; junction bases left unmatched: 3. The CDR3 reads CASSSTGVNTGELFF. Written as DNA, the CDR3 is TGCGCCAGCAGCTCGACAGGGGTCAACACCGGGGAGCTGTTTTTT.

The CDR3: CSARKTAYEQYF. The DNA of the CDR3 is TGCAGTGCTAGAAAGACAGCGTACGAGCAGTACTTC. V and J are TRBV20-1 and TRBJ2-7; maybe TRBD1 (5 bases). The germline gives CDR1 DFQATT, CDR2 SNEGSKA (reference sequence). The CDR3 loop spans 12 amino acids. V was pared by 2 bases and J by 4 bases, with 9 bases between.

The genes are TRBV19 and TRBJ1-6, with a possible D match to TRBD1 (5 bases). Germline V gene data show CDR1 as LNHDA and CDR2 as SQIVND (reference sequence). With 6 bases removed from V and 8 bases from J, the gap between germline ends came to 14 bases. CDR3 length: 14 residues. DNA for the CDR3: TGTGCCAGTAGACAAGACAGTGATGATTCACCCCTCCACTTT. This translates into CASRQDSDDSPLHF.

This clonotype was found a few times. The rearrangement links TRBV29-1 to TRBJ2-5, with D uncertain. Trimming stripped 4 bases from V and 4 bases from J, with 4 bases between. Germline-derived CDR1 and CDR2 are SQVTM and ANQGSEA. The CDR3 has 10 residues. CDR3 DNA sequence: TGCAGCGTTGCGGGAGAGACCCAGTACTTC. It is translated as CSVAGETQYF.

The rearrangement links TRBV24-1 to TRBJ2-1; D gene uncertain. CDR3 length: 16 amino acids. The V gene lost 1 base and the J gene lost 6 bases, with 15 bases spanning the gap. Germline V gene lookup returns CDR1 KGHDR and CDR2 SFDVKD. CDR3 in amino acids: CATSDFRRAYPNEQFF. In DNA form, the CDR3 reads TGTGCCACCAGTGATTTCCGCCGCGCCTACCCCAATGAGCAGTTCTTC.

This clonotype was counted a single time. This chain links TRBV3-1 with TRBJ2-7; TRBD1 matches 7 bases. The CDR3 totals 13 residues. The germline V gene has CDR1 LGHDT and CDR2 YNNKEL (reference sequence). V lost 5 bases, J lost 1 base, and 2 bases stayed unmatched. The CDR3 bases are TGTGCCAGCAGCGGGACAGCTTCCTACGAGCAGTACTTC. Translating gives CASSGTASYEQYF.

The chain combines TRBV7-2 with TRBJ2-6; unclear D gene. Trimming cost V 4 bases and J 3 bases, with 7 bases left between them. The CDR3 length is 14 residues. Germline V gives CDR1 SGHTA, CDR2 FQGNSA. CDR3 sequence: CASSSGVGANVLTF. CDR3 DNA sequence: TGTGCCAGCAGCTCCGGAGTTGGGGCCAACGTCCTGACTTTC.

CDR3: CASSPLPLASPNVQKSSYEQYF. Here the CDR3 DNA reads TGCGCCAGCAGTCCCCTACCGTTAGCTTCCCCAAACGTCCAGAAGTCCTCCTACGAGCAGTACTTC. This chain connects TRBV5-1 to TRBJ2-7, with D unclear. Trimming removed 5 bases from V and 0 bases from J, with 36 bases in between. Per germline, CDR1 SGHRS and CDR2 YFSETQ. The CDR3 contains 22 residues.

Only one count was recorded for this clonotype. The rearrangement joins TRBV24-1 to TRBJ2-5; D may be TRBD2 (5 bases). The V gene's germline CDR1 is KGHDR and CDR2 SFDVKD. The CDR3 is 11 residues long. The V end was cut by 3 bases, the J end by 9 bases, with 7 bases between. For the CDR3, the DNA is TGTGCCACCAGTGATCGGCGGGCCCAGTACTTC. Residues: CATSDRRAQYF.

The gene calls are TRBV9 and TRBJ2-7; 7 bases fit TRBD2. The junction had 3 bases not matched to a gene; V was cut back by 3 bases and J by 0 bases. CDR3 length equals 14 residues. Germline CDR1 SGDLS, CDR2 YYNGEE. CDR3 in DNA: TGTGCCAGCAGCGGGAGCGGGGTCTCCTACGAGCAGTACTTC. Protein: CASSGSGVSYEQYF.

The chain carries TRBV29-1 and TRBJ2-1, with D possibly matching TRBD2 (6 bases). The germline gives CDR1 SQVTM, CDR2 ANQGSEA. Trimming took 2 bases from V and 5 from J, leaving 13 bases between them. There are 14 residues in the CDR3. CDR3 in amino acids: CSVERSAGNNEQFF. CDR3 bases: TGCAGCGTTGAAAGGTCCGCGGGAAACAATGAGCAGTTCTTC.

The CDR3 bases are TGCGCCAGCAGCTTGTTCAGCGAGAGCTCCTACAATGAGCAGTTCTTC. The encoded protein is CASSLFSESSYNEQFF. The chain is built from TRBV5-1 and TRBJ2-1; no clear D. There are 16 residues in the CDR3. Germline loops: CDR1 SGHRS, CDR2 YFSETQ. V lost 1 base, J lost 0 bases, and 11 bases lay in between. The whole variable domain, filled in from reference TRBV5-1 and TRBJ2-1, reads KAGVTQTPRYLIKTRGQQVTLSCSPISGHRSVSWYQQTPGQGLQFLFEYFSETQRNKGNFPGRFSGRQFSNSRSEMNVSTLELGDSALYLCASSLFSESSYNEQFFGPGTRLTVL.

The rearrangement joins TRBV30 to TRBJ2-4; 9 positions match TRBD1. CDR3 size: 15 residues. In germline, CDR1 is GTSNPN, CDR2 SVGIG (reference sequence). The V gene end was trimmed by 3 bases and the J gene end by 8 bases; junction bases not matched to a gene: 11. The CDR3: CAWSRMGQGMDIQYF. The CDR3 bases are TGTGCCTGGAGCCGAATGGGACAGGGTATGGACATTCAGTACTTC.

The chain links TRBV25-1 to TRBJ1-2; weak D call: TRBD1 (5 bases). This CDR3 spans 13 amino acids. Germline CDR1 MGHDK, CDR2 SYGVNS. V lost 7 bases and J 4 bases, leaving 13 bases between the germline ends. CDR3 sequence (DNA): TGTGCCAGCACTAGGGACGGACCCTATGGCTACACCTTC. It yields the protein CASTRDGPYGYTF.

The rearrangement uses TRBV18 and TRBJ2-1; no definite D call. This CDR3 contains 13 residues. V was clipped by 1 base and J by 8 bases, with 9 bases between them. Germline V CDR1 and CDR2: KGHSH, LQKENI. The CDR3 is CASSPLGRDEQFF. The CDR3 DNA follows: TGTGCCAGCTCACCACTAGGACGGGATGAGCAGTTCTTC.

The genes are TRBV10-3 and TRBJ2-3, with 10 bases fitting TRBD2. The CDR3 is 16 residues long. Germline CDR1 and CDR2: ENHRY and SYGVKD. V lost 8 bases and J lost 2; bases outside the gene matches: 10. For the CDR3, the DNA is TGTGCCATCGAGGCTAGCGGGGGCCTCAACACAGATACGCAGTATTTT. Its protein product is CAIEASGGLNTDTQYF.

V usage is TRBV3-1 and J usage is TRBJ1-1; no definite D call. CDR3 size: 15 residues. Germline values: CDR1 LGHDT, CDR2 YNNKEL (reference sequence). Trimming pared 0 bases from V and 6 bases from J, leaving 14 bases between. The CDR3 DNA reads TGTGCCAGCAGCCAAGAGCCCGCGTCCGTCGCTGAAGCTTTCTTT. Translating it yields CASSQEPASVAEAFF.

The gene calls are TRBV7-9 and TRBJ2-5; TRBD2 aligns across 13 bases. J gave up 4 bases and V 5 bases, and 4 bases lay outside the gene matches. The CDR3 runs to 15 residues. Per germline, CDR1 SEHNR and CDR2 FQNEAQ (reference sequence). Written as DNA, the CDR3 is TGTGCCAGCAGCCGGACTAGCGGGGGCCGAGAGACCCAGTACTTC. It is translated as CASSRTSGGRETQYF.

The CDR3 DNA sequence: TGCAGTGCTTACGGCCTTACTAACACAGATACGCAGTATTTT. Protein product: CSAYGLTNTDTQYF. The V call is TRBV20-1, the J call TRBJ2-3; D is uncertain. V dropped 5 bases and J dropped 2 bases, with 14 bases sitting between them. Germline CDR1 DFQATT, CDR2 SNEGSKA (reference sequence). This CDR3 is built from 14 residues.

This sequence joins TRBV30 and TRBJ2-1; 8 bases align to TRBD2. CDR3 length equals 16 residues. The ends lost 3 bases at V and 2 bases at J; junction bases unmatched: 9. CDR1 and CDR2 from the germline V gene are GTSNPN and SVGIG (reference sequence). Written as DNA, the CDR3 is TGTGCCTGGAGCTCAATAGCGGGATCCACCTACAATGAGCAGTTCTTC. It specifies CAWSSIAGSTYNEQFF.

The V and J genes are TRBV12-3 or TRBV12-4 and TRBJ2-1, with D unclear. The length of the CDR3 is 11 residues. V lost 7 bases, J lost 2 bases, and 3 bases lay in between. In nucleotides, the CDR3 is TGTGCCAGCACCGCCTACAATGAGCAGTTCTTC. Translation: CASTAYNEQFF.

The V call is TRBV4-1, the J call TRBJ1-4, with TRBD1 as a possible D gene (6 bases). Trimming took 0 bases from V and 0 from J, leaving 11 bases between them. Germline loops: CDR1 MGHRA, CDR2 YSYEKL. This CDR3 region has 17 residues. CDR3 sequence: CASSQDQGRSTNEKLFF. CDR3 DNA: TGCGCCAGCAGCCAAGATCAGGGGAGGTCAACTAATGAAAAACTGTTTTTT.

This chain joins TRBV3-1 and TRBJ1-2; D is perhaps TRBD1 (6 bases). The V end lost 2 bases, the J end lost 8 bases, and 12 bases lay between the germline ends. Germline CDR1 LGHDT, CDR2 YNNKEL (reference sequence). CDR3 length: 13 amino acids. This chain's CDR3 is CASSQRPGEGYTF. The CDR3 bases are TGTGCCAGCAGCCAACGCCCAGGGGAGGGCTACACCTTC.

Here the CDR3 reads CASTRGRGNEQFF. The CDR3 nucleotides are TGTGCCAGCACCCGGGGTAGGGGCAATGAGCAGTTCTTC. V usage is TRBV6-5 and J usage is TRBJ2-1; tentatively, D is TRBD1 or TRBD2 (5 bases each). Germline V lookup: CDR1 MNHEY, CDR2 SVGAGI. Trimming removed 7 bases at V and 6 bases at J, with 13 bases between. The CDR3 is made up of 13 amino acids.

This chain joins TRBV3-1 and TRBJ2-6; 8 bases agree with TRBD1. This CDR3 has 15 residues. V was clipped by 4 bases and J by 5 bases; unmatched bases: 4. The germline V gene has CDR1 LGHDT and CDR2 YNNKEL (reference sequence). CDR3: CASSPRGPRANVLTF. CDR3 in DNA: TGTGCCAGCAGCCCCAGGGGGCCGAGGGCCAACGTCCTGACTTTC.